These 30 T cell receptor beta chains share one sample of origin, sequenced in a study of blood T cell repertoires in COVID-19. Using immunoSEQ multiplex PCR, the repertoire was profiled, and TCRdb retains in-frame clones only, with some absent. Of fewer than 300,000 clones in the sample, 85% were seen once. Sample: PBMCs or T cells enriched from blood (not recorded which). These receptors originate from a woman in her forties or fifties who had recovered from COVID-19.

This clone showed up just once. The V call is TRBV28, the J call TRBJ2-5; D might be TRBD1 (5 bases). V was cut by 11 bases and J by 3 bases, with 22 bases left in between. This CDR3 region has 15 residues. In germline, CDR1 is MDHEN, CDR2 SYDVKM. The CDR3 loop reads CASQGSLAKEETQYF. DNA for the CDR3: TGTGCCTCCCAGGGCTCCCTGGCAAAAGAAGAGACCCAGTACTTC.

This rearrangement joins TRBV19 to TRBJ1-5; 8 bases match TRBD1. The CDR3 is 15 amino acids. With 5 bases clipped from V and 4 bases from J, the junction kept 7 bases outside the gene matches. CDR1 and CDR2 (germline): LNHDA, SQIVND (reference sequence). CDR3 sequence (DNA): TGTGCCAGTAGTTTCACCCGGACAGGGAATCAGCCCCAGCATTTT. Translating gives CASSFTRTGNQPQHF.

A few counts support this clone. Here the CDR3 reads CASSQTGKETQYF. The CDR3 DNA follows: TGCGCCAGCAGCCAAACAGGGAAAGAGACCCAGTACTTC. The chain couples TRBV5-1 to TRBJ2-5; D may be TRBD1 (6 bases). This CDR3 region has 13 residues. V lost 4 bases and J 3 bases, leaving 10 bases between the germline ends. Germline loops: CDR1 SGHRS, CDR2 YFSETQ.

The rearrangement joins TRBV27 to TRBJ1-3, with D unresolved. The germline CDR1 and CDR2 sequences are MNHEY and SMNVEV (reference sequence). With 6 bases removed from V and 0 bases from J, the gap between germline ends came to 12 bases. This CDR3 has 15 residues. The CDR3 DNA reads TGTGCCAGCAGGGCCGTCTTTAACTCTGGAAACACCATATATTTT. It translates to CASRAVFNSGNTIYF.

The gene calls are TRBV6-5 and TRBJ2-5; TRBD2 might be the D (5 bases). Germline V gene sequence: CDR1 MNHEY, CDR2 SVGAGI. The CDR3 has 12 residues. With 8 bases removed from V and 4 bases from J, the gap between germline ends came to 11 bases. The CDR3 region is CASDTSRETQYF. CDR3 nucleotides: TGTGCCAGCGATACTAGTAGAGAGACCCAGTACTTC.

The J gene is TRBJ1-2, the V gene TRBV4-3; D is ambiguous. Germline V gives CDR1 LGHNA, CDR2 YSLEER. V lost 0 bases and J lost 8, with 13 bases in between. This CDR3 has 14 residues. CDR3 in DNA: TGCGCCAGCAGCCAAGAGGTGGGGAGTGGAGGCTACACCTTC. Its protein product is CASSQEVGSGGYTF.

V usage is TRBV5-1 and J usage is TRBJ2-1; 8 bases are a match to TRBD2. Germline values: CDR1 SGHRS, CDR2 YFSETQ. The CDR3 is 16 residues long. Unmatched junction bases numbered 8, after V lost 1 base and J lost 5 bases. The CDR3 nucleotides are TGCGCCAGCAGCTTGTTAGGCACTAGCGGACACAATGAGCAGTTCTTC. Protein sequence: CASSLLGTSGHNEQFF. Variable domain in full (rest from reference TRBV5-1 and TRBJ2-1): KAGVTQTPRYLIKTRGQQVTLSCSPISGHRSVSWYQQTPGQGLQFLFEYFSETQRNKGNFPGRFSGRQFSNSRSEMNVSTLELGDSALYLCASSLLGTSGHNEQFFGPGTRLTVL.

This clone was counted once. Other DNA variants within this sample encode the same CDR3. The gene calls are TRBV5-1 and TRBJ1-1, with TRBD1 matching over 9 bases. Germline V gives CDR1 SGHRS, CDR2 YFSETQ. This CDR3 contains 14 residues. J gave up 4 bases and V 4 bases, and 5 bases lay outside the gene matches. DNA for the CDR3: TGCGCCAGCAGCCGGGGACAGGGCGGCACTGAAGCTTTCTTT. Its translation: CASSRGQGGTEAFF.

The chain links TRBV10-3 to TRBJ1-1; no reliable D call. In germline, CDR1 is ENHRY, CDR2 SYGVKD. This CDR3 is 14 amino acids long. With 10 bases removed from V and 5 bases from J, the gap between germline ends came to 20 bases. CDR3 sequence: CATSGRDIQTEAFF. CDR3 nucleotides: TGTGCCACGTCAGGCAGAGACATTCAGACTGAAGCTTTCTTT.

V is TRBV5-4 and J is TRBJ2-3, with 8 bases lining up with TRBD2. The trim removed 4 bases at V and 3 bases at J, leaving 7 bases unmatched. The CDR3 length is 15 residues. Germline-derived CDR1 and CDR2 are SGHNT and YYREEE (reference sequence). CDR3 protein: CASSLGGARTDTQYF. DNA for the CDR3: TGTGCCAGCAGCCTCGGGGGGGCCAGAACAGATACGCAGTATTTT.

V gene TRBV5-1 combines with J gene TRBJ2-5; 7 positions agree with TRBD1. The CDR3 has 16 amino acids. The ends lost 0 bases at V and 1 base at J; junction bases unmatched: 6. Germline values: CDR1 SGHRS, CDR2 YFSETQ. The CDR3 DNA reads TGCGCCAGCAGCTTGGTTGCAGGGGGATTCCAAGAGACCCAGTACTTC. Translated: CASSLVAGGFQETQYF.

V is TRBV19 and J is TRBJ2-1; D is unresolved. This CDR3 spans 12 amino acids. With 3 bases removed from V and 9 bases from J, the gap between germline ends came to 9 bases. Germline V gives CDR1 LNHDA, CDR2 SQIVND (reference sequence). The CDR3, as DNA: TGTGCCAGTAGTATTTCTAACGGTGAGCAGTTCTTC. It encodes CASSISNGEQFF.

The gene calls are TRBV10-1 and TRBJ1-2; D is ambiguous. Trimming stripped 10 bases from V and 2 bases from J, with 14 bases between. The germline gives CDR1 WNHNN, CDR2 SYGVQD (reference sequence). The CDR3 consists of 13 residues. The CDR3 loop is CAIPPDINYGYTF. CDR3 DNA: TGCGCCATTCCACCCGACATAAACTATGGCTACACCTTC.

The chain has TRBV7-3 and TRBJ1-5; 10 positions agree with TRBD1. Germline values: CDR1 SGHTA, CDR2 FQGTGA. This CDR3 has 17 residues. The V segment lost 5 bases and the J segment 0 bases; nucleotides outside the gene matches: 7. CDR3 region: CASSRTGGAYSNQPQHF. The CDR3 region has the DNA TGTGCCAGCAGCAGGACAGGGGGAGCCTATAGCAATCAGCCCCAGCATTTT. Filled out from reference TRBV7-3 and TRBJ1-5, the complete variable domain reads GAGVSQTPSNKVTEKGKYVELRCDPISGHTALYWYRQSLGQGPEFLIYFQGTGAADDSGLPNDRFFAVRPEGSVSTLKIQRTERGDSAVYLCASSRTGGAYSNQPQHFGDGTRLSIL.

The table lists this clone with a count of one. The chain links TRBV25-1 to TRBJ1-2, with 8 bases matching TRBD1. This CDR3 spans 13 amino acids. Germline V gives CDR1 MGHDK, CDR2 SYGVNS. The V gene end was trimmed by 5 bases and the J gene end by 8 bases; junction bases not matched to a gene: 7. Written as DNA, the CDR3 is TGTGCCAGCAGTCTACAGGGGGTTAGCGGCTACACCTTC. Encoded protein: CASSLQGVSGYTF.

On this clone: Other DNA sequences from this sample encode an identical CDR3 as well. This chain connects TRBV4-3 to TRBJ2-2, with 10 bases matching TRBD2. V lost 1 base and J lost 2; bases outside the gene matches: 1. The length of the CDR3 is 16 residues. Germline-derived CDR1 and CDR2 are LGHNA and YSLEER. The CDR3, as DNA: TGCGCCAGCAGCCAAGGGACTAGCGGCAACACCGGGGAGCTGTTTTTT. This sequence encodes CASSQGTSGNTGELFF.

For this clone: Other DNA sequences from this sample encode an identical CDR3 as well. The CDR3 coding sequence is TGTGCCAGCAGTCTCAGGGAGGAGGGCTACGAGCAGTACTTC. Translation gives CASSLREEGYEQYF. The V call is TRBV27, the J call TRBJ2-7, with D perhaps TRBD2 (6 bases). Trimming took 5 bases from V and 3 from J, leaving 14 bases between them. This CDR3 spans 14 amino acids. Germline CDR1 and CDR2: MNHEY and SMNVEV (reference sequence).

The CDR3 region has the DNA TGTGCCAGCAGCGTAGCGCAGGGGCGCTCTGGAAACACCATATATTTT. Its translation is CASSVAQGRSGNTIYF. The chain carries TRBV9 and TRBJ1-3; D perhaps matches TRBD1 (6 bases). The CDR3 is made up of 16 amino acids. The ends were cut back, 0 bases at V and 0 bases at J, with 10 bases in the middle. Germline V gene lookup returns CDR1 SGDLS and CDR2 YYNGEE.

The rearrangement joins TRBV7-8 to TRBJ2-7, with TRBD2 matching over 7 bases. Germline V gives CDR1 SGHVS, CDR2 FQNEAQ. The CDR3 consists of 13 residues. J gave up 3 bases and V 7 bases, and 6 bases lay outside the gene matches. The CDR3 spells CASTPGLYYEQYF. The CDR3 DNA reads as TGTGCCAGCACACCGGGACTATACTACGAGCAGTACTTC.

The chain combines TRBV7-2 with TRBJ1-2; 8 nucleotides line up with TRBD1. V dropped 3 bases and J dropped 8; count of bases not matched to a gene: 11. The CDR3 runs to 15 residues. The germline V gene has CDR1 SGHTA and CDR2 FQGNSA. CDR3 bases: TGTGCCAGCAGCTTCCCGGGACAGGTTAACTGGGGCTACACCTTC. Its translation is CASSFPGQVNWGYTF. Together with reference TRBV7-2 and TRBJ1-2, the CDR3 gives the full variable domain: GAGVSQSPSNKVTEKGKDVELRCDPISGHTALYWYRQSLGQGLEFLIYFQGNSAPDKSGLPSDRFSAERTGGSVSTLTIQRTQQEDSAVYLCASSFPGQVNWGYTFGSGTRLTVV.

The V gene is TRBV18, the J gene TRBJ1-1; 7 nucleotides align to TRBD1. Per the germline V gene, CDR1 is KGHSH and CDR2 is LQKENI. The V segment lost 6 bases and the J segment 1 base; nucleotides outside the gene matches: 5. CDR3 length: 14 amino acids. CDR3 DNA sequence: TGTGCCAGCTCTTCCGACAGGGAGAACACTGAAGCTTTCTTT. Amino acid sequence: CASSSDRENTEAFF.

The genes are TRBV19 and TRBJ2-7; maybe TRBD1 (6 bases). Trimming pared 5 bases from V and 2 bases from J, leaving 13 bases between. The CDR3 runs 14 residues. CDR1 is LNHDA, CDR2 SQIVND, per germline (reference sequence). This CDR3 reads CASSFRGHPYEQYF. The CDR3 DNA reads as TGTGCCAGTAGTTTTCGGGGACATCCCTACGAGCAGTACTTC.

This chain connects TRBV29-1 to TRBJ2-1, with TRBD1 matching 12 bases. The V gene end was trimmed by 1 base and the J gene end by 8 bases; junction bases not matched to a gene: 9. The CDR3 is made up of 16 amino acids. Looked up from germline, CDR1 is SQVTM and CDR2 is ANQGSEA. The CDR3: CSVEVTGTGGRDEQFF. In DNA, the CDR3 is TGCAGCGTTGAAGTTACCGGGACAGGGGGCAGAGATGAGCAGTTCTTC.

This clone was counted many times. V usage is TRBV2 and J usage is TRBJ2-1, with 8 bases matching TRBD2. CDR1 and CDR2 (germline): SNHLY, FYNNEI. V trimming: 2 bases; J trimming: 4 bases; junction bases outside the gene matches: 4. This CDR3 is 15 amino acids long. CDR3 region: CASSETGTRYNEQFF. CDR3 coding DNA: TGTGCCAGCAGTGAAACCGGGACTAGATACAATGAGCAGTTCTTC. The full variable domain, with the rest looked up from reference TRBV2 and TRBJ2-1, is EPEVTQTPSHQVTQMGQEVILRCVPISNHLYFYWYRQILGQKVEFLVSFYNNEISEKSEIFDDQFSVERPDGSNFTLKIRSTKLEDSAMYFCASSETGTRYNEQFFGPGTRLTVL.

This clone has just one count. The sample contains more than one DNA sequence encoding this CDR3. The chain is built from TRBV13 and TRBJ2-7; 7 bases are a match to TRBD1. Germline V lookup: CDR1 PRHDT, CDR2 FYEKMQ (reference sequence). Germline trimming cut 2 bases from V and 3 bases from J; bases unmatched to any gene: 4. The CDR3 sequence is 14 residues long. The CDR3: CASSLNRGGYEQYF. CDR3 nucleotide sequence: TGTGCCAGCAGCTTAAACAGGGGCGGCTACGAGCAGTACTTC.

This chain uses TRBV18 with TRBJ1-1, with D possibly matching TRBD1 (5 bases). Trimming pared 4 bases from V and 3 bases from J, leaving 12 bases between. Per the germline V gene, CDR1 is KGHSH and CDR2 is LQKENI. CDR3 length: 14 residues. CDR3 nucleotide sequence: TGTGCCAGCTCACTCGGACGGGGGGACACTGAAGCTTTCTTT. Its protein product is CASSLGRGDTEAFF.

This chain uses TRBV5-1 with TRBJ1-6, with a possible D match to TRBD1 (6 bases). The V and J ends lost 6 bases and 6 bases respectively, with 13 bases between them. This CDR3 region has 14 residues. The germline CDR1 and CDR2 sequences are SGHRS and YFSETQ. CDR3: CASNEGDGNSPLHF. CDR3 nucleotide sequence: TGCGCCAGCAATGAGGGGGACGGTAATTCACCCCTCCACTTT.

This clone was counted once. The chain joins TRBV15 to TRBJ1-2, with a possible D match to TRBD1 (5 bases). Germline V gives CDR1 LNHNV, CDR2 YYDKDF (reference sequence). V was shortened by 0 bases and J by 7 bases, with 15 bases between the two germline ends. This CDR3 comprises 15 residues. This CDR3 reads CATSRDVGGLSGYTF. The CDR3, as DNA: TGTGCCACCAGCAGAGATGTGGGGGGTTTGAGTGGCTACACCTTC.

This clone was found a few times. The rearrangement joins TRBV7-9 to TRBJ2-7; D remains unclear. Germline V gives CDR1 SEHNR, CDR2 FQNEAQ (reference sequence). The CDR3 has 12 amino acids. The ends were cut back, 6 bases at V and 0 bases at J, with 6 bases in the middle. CDR3 residues: CASRLSSYEQYF. As DNA, the CDR3 is TGTGCCAGCAGACTGAGCTCCTACGAGCAGTACTTC.

V usage is TRBV30 and J usage is TRBJ1-1; no clear D. The CDR3 extends over 12 amino acids. Trimming shortened V by 4 bases and J by 0 bases, and 6 bases separated the two germline ends. Germline CDR1 is GTSNPN and CDR2 is SVGIG (reference sequence). CDR3 in DNA: TGTGCCTGGATATTAATGAACACTGAAGCTTTCTTT. Amino acid sequence: CAWILMNTEAFF. Full variable domain (remainder filled in from reference TRBV30 and TRBJ1-1): SQTIHQWPATLVQPVGSPLSLECTVEGTSNPNLYWYRQAAGRGLQLLFYSVGIGQISSEVPQNLSASRPQDRQFILSSKKLLLSDSGFYLCAWILMNTEAFFGQGTRLTVV.